Listed here are 7 T cell receptor beta chains from one sample, sequenced in a study of identical twins. TCRdb re-derived calls from the 5' RACE reads in MiXCR, one entry per CDR3 protein. Of about 340,000 distinct CDR3 sequences listed, about 10% were seen once; the top ten hold 8.5% to 10%. The sample was naive T cells sorted from blood. The origin of the receptors is a woman aged 50 to 60 in good health.

The J gene is TRBJ1-1, the V gene TRBV10-2; 7 nucleotides match TRBD1. CDR1 and CDR2 (germline): WSHSY, SAAADI. V gave up 8 bases and J gave up 1 base; unmatched junction bases: 7. This CDR3 has 14 amino acids. The CDR3 DNA sequence: TGCGCCAGCGGCCAACAGGGGAGGAACACTGAAGCTTTCTTT. Translating it yields CASGQQGRNTEAFF.

This clonotype came up many times. The CDR3 here is CASSPSFTDTQYF. The DNA for the CDR3 is TGCGCCAGCAGCCCCTCGTTCACAGATACGCAGTATTTT. V is TRBV5-1 and J is TRBJ2-3; no firm D call. The V and J ends lost 4 bases and 2 bases respectively, with 8 bases between them. CDR3 length: 13 amino acids. In germline, CDR1 is SGHRS, CDR2 YFSETQ.

V and J are TRBV6-5 and TRBJ2-7; D gene ambiguous. The CDR3 length is 14 residues. The V gene lost 0 bases and the J gene lost 2 bases, with 8 bases spanning the gap. Per germline, CDR1 MNHEY and CDR2 SVGAGI. The DNA for the CDR3 is TGTGCCAGCAGTTACTCGGTCAGTGCCTACGAGCAGTACGTC. Residues: CASSYSVSAYEQYV.

This clonotype was recorded many times. V gene TRBV5-1 combines with J gene TRBJ2-5; a possible D gene is TRBD1 (5 bases). Germline V CDR1 and CDR2: SGHRS, YFSETQ. The V end lost 3 bases, the J end lost 5 bases, and 17 bases lay between the germline ends. The length of the CDR3 is 15 residues. The CDR3 nucleotides are TGCGCCAGCAGCTGGCAGGGCGGAGTTGGGGAGACCCAGTACTTC. It is translated as CASSWQGGVGETQYF.

At least ten counts were recorded for this clonotype. The J gene is TRBJ1-6, the V gene TRBV11-2; tentative D call: TRBD1 (5 bases). CDR3 length equals 14 residues. Germline CDR1 and CDR2: SGHAT and FQNNGV. The ends were cut back, 0 bases at V and 10 bases at J, with 10 bases in the middle. CDR3 DNA: TGTGCCAGCAGCTTAGAGACAGAGGCGTCACCCCTCCACTTT. Translation gives CASSLETEASPLHF.

This clonotype has just a few counts. The V call is TRBV30, the J call TRBJ2-2; 8 bases map to TRBD2. From germline, CDR1 is GTSNPN and CDR2 SVGIG (reference sequence). V lost 5 bases and J lost 6; bases outside the gene matches: 8. The CDR3 consists of 14 residues. CDR3 sequence: CAWCFGRAAGELFF. DNA of the CDR3: TGTGCCTGGTGCTTCGGGAGGGCCGCCGGGGAGCTGTTTTTT.

This clonotype was seen only a few times. This chain joins TRBV7-9 and TRBJ2-4; the D is unclear. Trimming pared 4 bases from V and 0 bases from J, leaving 10 bases between. The CDR3 has 15 residues. Per the germline V gene, CDR1 is SEHNR and CDR2 is FQNEAQ (reference sequence). CDR3: CASSSGRLAKNIQYF. The CDR3 DNA sequence: TGTGCCAGCAGCTCTGGGCGCCTAGCCAAAAACATTCAGTACTTC. Full variable domain (missing parts from reference TRBV7-9 and TRBJ2-4): DTGVSQNPRHKITKRGQNVTFRCDPISEHNRLYWYRQTLGQGPEFLTYFQNEAQLEKSRLLSDRFSAERPKGSFSTLEIQRTEQGDSAMYLCASSSGRLAKNIQYFGAGTRLSVL.